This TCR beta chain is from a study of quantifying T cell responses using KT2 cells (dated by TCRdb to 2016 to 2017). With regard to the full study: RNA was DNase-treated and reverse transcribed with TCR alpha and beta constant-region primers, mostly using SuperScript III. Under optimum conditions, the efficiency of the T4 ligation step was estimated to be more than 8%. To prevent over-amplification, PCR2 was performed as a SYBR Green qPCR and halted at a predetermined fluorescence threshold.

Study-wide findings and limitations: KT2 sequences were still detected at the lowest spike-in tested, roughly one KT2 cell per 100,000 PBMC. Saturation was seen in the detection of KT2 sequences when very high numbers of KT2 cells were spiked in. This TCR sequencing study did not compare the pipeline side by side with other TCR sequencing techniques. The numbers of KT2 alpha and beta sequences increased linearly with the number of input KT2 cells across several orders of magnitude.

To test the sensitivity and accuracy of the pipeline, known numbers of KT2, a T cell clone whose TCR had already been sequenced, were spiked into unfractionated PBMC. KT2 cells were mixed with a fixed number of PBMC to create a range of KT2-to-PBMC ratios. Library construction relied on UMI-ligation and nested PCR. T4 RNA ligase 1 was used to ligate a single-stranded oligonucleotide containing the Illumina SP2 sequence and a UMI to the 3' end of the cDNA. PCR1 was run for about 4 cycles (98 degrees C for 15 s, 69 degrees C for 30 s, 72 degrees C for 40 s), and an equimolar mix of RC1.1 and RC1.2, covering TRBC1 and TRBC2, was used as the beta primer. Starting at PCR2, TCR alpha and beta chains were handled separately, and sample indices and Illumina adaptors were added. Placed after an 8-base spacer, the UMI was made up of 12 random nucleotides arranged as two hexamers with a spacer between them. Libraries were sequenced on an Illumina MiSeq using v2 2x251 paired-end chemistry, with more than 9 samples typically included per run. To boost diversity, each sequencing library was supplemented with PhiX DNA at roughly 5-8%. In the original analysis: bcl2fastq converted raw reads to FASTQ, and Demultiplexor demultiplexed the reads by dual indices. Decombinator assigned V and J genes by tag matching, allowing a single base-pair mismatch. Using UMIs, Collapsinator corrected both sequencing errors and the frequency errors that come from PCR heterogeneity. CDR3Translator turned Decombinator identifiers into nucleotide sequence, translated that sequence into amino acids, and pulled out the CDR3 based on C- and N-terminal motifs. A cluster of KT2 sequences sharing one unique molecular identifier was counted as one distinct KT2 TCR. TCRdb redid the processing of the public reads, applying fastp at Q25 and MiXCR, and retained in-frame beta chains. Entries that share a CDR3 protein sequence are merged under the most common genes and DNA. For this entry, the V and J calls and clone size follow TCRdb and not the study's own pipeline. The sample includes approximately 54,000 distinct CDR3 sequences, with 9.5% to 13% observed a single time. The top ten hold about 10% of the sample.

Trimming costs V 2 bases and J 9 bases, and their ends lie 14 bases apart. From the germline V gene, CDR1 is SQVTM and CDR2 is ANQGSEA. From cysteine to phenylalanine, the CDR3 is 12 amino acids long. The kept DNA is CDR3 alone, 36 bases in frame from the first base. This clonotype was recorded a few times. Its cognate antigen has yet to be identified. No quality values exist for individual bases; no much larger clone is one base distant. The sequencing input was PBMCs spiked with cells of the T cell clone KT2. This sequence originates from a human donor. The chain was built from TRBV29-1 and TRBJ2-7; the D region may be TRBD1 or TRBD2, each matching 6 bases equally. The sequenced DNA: TGCAGCGTTGAAAGCGGGCAGGGGAGGCAGTACTTC. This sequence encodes CSVESGQGRQYF.